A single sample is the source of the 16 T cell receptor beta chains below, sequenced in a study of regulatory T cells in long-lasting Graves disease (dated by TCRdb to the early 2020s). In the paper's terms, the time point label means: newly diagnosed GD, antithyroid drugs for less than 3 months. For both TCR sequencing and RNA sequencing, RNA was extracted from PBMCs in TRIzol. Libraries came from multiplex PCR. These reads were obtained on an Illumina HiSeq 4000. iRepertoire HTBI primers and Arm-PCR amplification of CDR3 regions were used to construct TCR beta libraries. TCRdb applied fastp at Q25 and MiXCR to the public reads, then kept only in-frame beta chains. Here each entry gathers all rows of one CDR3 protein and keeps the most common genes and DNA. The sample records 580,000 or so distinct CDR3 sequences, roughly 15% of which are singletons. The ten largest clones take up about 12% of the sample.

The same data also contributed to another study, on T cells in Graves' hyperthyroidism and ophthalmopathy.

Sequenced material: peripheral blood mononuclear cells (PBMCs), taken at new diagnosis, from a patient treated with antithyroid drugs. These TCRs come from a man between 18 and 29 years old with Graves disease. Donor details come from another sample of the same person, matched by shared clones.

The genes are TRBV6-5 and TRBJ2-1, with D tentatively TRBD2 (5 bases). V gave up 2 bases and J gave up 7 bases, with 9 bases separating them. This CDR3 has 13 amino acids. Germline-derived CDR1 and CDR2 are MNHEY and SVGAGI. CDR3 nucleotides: TGTGCCAGCAGTTACGTGCTAGCTAATGAGCAGTTCTTC. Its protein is CASSYVLANEQFF.

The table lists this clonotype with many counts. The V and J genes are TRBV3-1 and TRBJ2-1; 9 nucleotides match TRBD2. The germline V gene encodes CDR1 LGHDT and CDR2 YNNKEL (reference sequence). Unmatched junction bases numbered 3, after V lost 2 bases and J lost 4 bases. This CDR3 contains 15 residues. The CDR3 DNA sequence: TGTGCCAGCAGCCAAATTCTAGCGGGGTACAATGAGCAGTTCTTC. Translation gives CASSQILAGYNEQFF.

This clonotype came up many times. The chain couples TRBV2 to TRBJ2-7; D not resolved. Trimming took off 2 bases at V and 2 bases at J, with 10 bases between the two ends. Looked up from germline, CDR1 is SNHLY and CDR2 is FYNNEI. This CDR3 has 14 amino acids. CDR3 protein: CASSERVGAYEQYF. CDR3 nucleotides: TGTGCCAGCAGTGAACGGGTCGGAGCCTACGAGCAGTACTTC.

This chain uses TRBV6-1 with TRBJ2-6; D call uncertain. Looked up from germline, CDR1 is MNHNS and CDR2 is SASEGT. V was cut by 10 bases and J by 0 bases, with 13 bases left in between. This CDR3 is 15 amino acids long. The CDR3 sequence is CATMDGYSGANVLTF. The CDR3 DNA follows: TGTGCCACCATGGACGGATACTCTGGGGCCAACGTCCTGACTTTC.

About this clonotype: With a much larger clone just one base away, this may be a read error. In DNA form, the CDR3 reads TGCGCCAGCAGTACCGACCTGAACACTGAAGCTTACTTT. It codes for CASSTDLNTEAYF. The gene calls are TRBV6-1 and TRBJ1-1, with D hard to call. The CDR3 loop spans 13 amino acids. CDR1 and CDR2 from the germline V gene are MNHNS and SASEGT.

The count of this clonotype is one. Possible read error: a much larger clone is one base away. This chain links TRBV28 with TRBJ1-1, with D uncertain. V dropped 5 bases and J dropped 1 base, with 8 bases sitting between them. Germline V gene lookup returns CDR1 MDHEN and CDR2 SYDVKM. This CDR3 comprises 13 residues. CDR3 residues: CASSRVGNTEAFF. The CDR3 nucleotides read TGTGCCAGCAGTAGGGTAGGGAACACTGAAGCTTTCTTT. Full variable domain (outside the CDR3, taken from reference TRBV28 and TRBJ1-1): DVKVTQSSRYLVKRTGEKVFLECVQDMDHENMFWYRQDPGLGLRLIYFSYDVKMKEKGDIPEGYSVSREKKERFSLILESASTNQTSMYLCASSRVGNTEAFFGQGTRLTVV.

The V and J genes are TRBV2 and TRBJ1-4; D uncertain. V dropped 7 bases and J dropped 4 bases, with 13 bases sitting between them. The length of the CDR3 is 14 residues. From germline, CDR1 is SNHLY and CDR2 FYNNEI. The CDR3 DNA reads TGTGCCAGCATACTTGGGCAAAATAATGAAAAACTGTTTTTT. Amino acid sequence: CASILGQNNEKLFF.

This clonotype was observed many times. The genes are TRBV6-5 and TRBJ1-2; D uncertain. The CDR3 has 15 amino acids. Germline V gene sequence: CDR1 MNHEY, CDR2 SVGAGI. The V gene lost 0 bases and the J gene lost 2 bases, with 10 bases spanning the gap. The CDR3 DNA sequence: TGTGCCAGCAGTTACTCGTTGCAGAGCAACTATGGCTACACCTTC. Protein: CASSYSLQSNYGYTF.

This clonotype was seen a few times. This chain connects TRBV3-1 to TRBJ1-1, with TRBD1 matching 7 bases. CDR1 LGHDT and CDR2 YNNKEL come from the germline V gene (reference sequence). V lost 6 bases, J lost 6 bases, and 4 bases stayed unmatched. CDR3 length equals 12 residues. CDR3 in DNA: TGTGCCAGCAGTCGACAGGGCGCTGAAGCTTTCTTT. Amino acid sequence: CASSRQGAEAFF.

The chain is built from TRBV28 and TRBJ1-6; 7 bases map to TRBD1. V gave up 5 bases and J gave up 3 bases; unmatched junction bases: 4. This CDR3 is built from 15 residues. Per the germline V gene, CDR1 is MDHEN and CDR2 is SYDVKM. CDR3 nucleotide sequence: TGTGCCAGCAGTGTAAGACAGGGCTATAATTCACCCCTCCACTTT. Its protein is CASSVRQGYNSPLHF.

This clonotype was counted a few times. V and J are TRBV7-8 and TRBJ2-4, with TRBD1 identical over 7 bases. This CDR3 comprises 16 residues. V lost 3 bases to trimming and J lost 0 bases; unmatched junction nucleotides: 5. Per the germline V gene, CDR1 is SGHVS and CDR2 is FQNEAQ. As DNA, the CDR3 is TGTGCCAGCAGCTTGACAGGGCCTATAGCCAAAAACATTCAGTACTTC. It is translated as CASSLTGPIAKNIQYF.

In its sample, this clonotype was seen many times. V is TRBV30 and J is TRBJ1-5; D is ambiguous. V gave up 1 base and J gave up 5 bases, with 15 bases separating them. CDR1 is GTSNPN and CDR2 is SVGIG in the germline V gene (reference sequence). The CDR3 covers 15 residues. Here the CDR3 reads CAWSAQRRRYQPQHF. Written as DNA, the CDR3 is TGTGCCTGGAGTGCACAGCGCCGAAGGTATCAGCCCCAGCATTTT.

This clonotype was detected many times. The CDR3 is CASSGGGSYEKLFF. The CDR3 region has the DNA TGTGCCAGCAGTGGAGGAGGGAGTTACGAAAAACTGTTTTTT. The gene calls are TRBV2 and TRBJ1-4; no reliable D call. Trimming left V 4 bases short and J 8 bases short, with 14 bases between. CDR3 length equals 14 residues. In germline, CDR1 is SNHLY, CDR2 FYNNEI.

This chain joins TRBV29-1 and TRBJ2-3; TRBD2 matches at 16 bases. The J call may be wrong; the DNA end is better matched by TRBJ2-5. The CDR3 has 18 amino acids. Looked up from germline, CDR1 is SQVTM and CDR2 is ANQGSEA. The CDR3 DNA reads TGCAGCGTTGCATCGGGACTAGCGGGAGGGAGGCCGTGGGAGACCCAGTACTTC. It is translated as CSVASGLAGGRPWETQYF.

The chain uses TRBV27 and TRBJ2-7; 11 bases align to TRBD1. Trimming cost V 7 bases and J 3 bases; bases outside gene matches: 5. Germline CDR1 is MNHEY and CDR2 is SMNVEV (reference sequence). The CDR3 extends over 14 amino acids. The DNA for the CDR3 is TGTGCCAGCAAAGTCGGGACAGGGGGCTACGAGCAGTACTTC. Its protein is CASKVGTGGYEQYF.

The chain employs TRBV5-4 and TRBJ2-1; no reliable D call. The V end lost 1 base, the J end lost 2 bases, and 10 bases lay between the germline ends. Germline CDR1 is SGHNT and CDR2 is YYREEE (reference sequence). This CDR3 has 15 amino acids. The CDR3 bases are TGTGCCAGCAGCTTGAGGAGCCCGGCCTACAATGAGCAGTTCTTC. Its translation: CASSLRSPAYNEQFF.